The entry below gives a single T cell receptor (beta chain) sequence along with its context. Its antigen is not yet known. Base qualities are missing; no much larger clone stands one base away. Receptors were amplified or captured by 5' RACE. TCRdb lists the instrument as Illumina HiSeq 2500. A second PCR of roughly 6 to 11 cycles was performed with a sample-barcoded 5' primer and a J-beta primer mix. Each TCR beta cDNA molecule received a unique molecular identifier from a template-switch 5' adaptor carrying 12 random nucleotides. Each sample yielded at least 3 million CDR3-containing paired-end reads. First-strand cDNA was synthesized from all RNA with the Mint cDNA synthesis kit, primed by a TRBC-specific oligonucleotide. Following uracil-DNA glycosylase treatment, all cDNA underwent a first 18-cycle PCR with the universal primers M1SS and BC2_uni_R. On the study's bioinformatics: For normalization, 1 million high-quality reads, each with a distinct molecular identifier, were randomly selected from each sample. Reads with shared molecular identifiers were discarded instead of being binned into consensus sequences. MiTCR, set to a Q25 quality threshold and the strictest error-elimination algorithm, was used for CDR3 identification, clonotype clustering and error correction. A nonparametric unseen species model with Euler transformation was used to estimate a lower bound on total TCR beta diversity. TCRdb cleaned the public reads at Q25 with fastp, built clones with MiXCR and kept in-frame beta chains. Each entry merges the rows of one CDR3 protein and shows their most common DNA and genes. The V and J calls, along with clone size, are taken from TCRdb and not from the paper's own processing. Recorded for this sample are around 790,000 distinct CDR3 sequences; under 55% of them occurred a single time. The top ten hold around 18% of the sample.

These data are taken from a study of blood T cells in healthy people across ages (dated by TCRdb to the mid-2010s). In terms of the full investigation: Template switching captured roughly one uniquely barcoded TCR beta cDNA molecule per two T cells in model experiments. To avoid experimental bias, donors of different ages were distributed randomly across sequencing lanes. Using deep sequencing normalized with unique cDNA molecular identifiers, the study measured how TCR beta repertoire diversity changes with age. The donors were split into four age groups: young (average about 16 years), middle-aged (around 37), aged (more than 60) and long-lived (under 90). Two additional independent replicas of 1 million unique cDNA reads from the same blood draw were analyzed for two donors (one aged 18 to 30 and one aged 80 or older).

The donors were roughly 40 Caucasian individuals from Russia, aged 6 to 90 years, who were systemically healthy. Roughly 9.5 milliliters of peripheral blood were drawn from each donor into EDTA-treated Vacutainer tubes. Ficoll-Paque density-gradient centrifugation was used to isolate PBMCs, with at least 6.5 million per sample. Trizol reagent was used to extract total RNA from the PBMCs, yielding at least 5.5 micrograms per sample. For every donor, an aliquot of PBMCs went through flow cytometry to measure the percentages of naive CD45RAhigh/CD27high T cells. Overall study outcomes, separate from this receptor: Because profiling used bulk unsorted PBMCs, naive and antigen-experienced compartments could not be compared conclusively. Observed TCR beta diversity correlated strongly with the percentage of naive T cells measured by flow cytometry. Observed TCR beta diversity per million T cells fell roughly linearly with age, and a significant reduction was already apparent by age about 38. Because the CMV infection status of the donors was unknown, age-related changes in expanded clonotypes may potentially have been confounded. Estimates of total diversity based on one million sequenced T cells were regarded as lower bounds and as underestimates. Compared with the aged group, more naive CD4+ T cells, fewer expanded clones and increased TCR diversity were shown by the long-lived group, suggesting age selection.

Based on the germline V gene, the CDR1 and CDR2 sequences are SGHTA and FQGNSA. From its cysteine to its phenylalanine, the CDR3 spans 15 amino acids. Kept here is only the CDR3 DNA, which spans 45 bases and is read in frame from base 1. Germline trimming amounts to 2 bases on V and 4 bases on J, with 4 as the count of junction bases outside the gene matches. This TCR derives from a man aged 60 to 75 in good health. The rearranged segments are TRBV7-2 and TRBJ2-3; a stretch of 9 junction bases matches TRBD1. Sequencing was performed on blood. In nucleotide form, the sequence is TGTGCCAGCAGCTTACCGGGACAGGGTTCAGATACGCAGTATTTT. It is translated as CASSLPGQGSDTQYF.